A single sample gave rise to the 11 T cell receptor beta chains below, sequenced in a study of T-cell reconstitution after alpha-beta-depleted transplantation in children (dated by TCRdb to about 2016). Libraries were prepared through PCR. Sequencing took place on an Illumina HiSeq 2500. Molecular barcoding was employed in the preparation of TCR libraries, with unique molecular identifiers being used to normalize TCRbeta repertoire quantification. Clones were called with MiXCR by TCRdb after fastp trimmed the public reads at Q25, and only in-frame beta chains were retained. For every CDR3 protein sequence, its rows merge into one entry that carries the most common genes and DNA. A total of approximately 500,000 distinct CDR3 sequences appear in this sample, over 9.5% of them only once. Just over 2% of the sample belongs to the ten largest clones. This specimen's treatment or condition label, interpreted: allogeneic hematopoietic cell transplantation with graft depleted of TCRalphabeta T cells and CD19 B cells.

Sequenced here: PBMCs, sampled before TCRalphabeta/CD19-depleted stem cell transplant. Every receptor here comes from a child aged 2 to 10 with inherited bone marrow failure, due to receive a stem cell transplant.

The chain has TRBV20-1 and TRBJ2-5, with TRBD1 identical over 7 bases. V shed 2 bases, J shed 1 base, and the junction held 10 bases outside the gene matches. The CDR3 spans 16 residues. Germline CDR1 is DFQATT and CDR2 is SNEGSKA (reference sequence). The CDR3 coding sequence is TGCAGTGCTAGACGACCGGGACAGCAGTTCCAAGAGACCCAGTACTTC. The encoded protein is CSARRPGQQFQETQYF.

This clonotype was detected many times. The chain links TRBV29-1 to TRBJ2-7; 7 bases are a match to TRBD2. The J segment lost 2 bases and the V segment lost 4 bases, leaving 2 bases of the junction unmatched. Germline V CDR1 and CDR2: SQVTM, ANQGSEA. The CDR3 consists of 12 residues. CDR3 sequence: CSVASGTYEQYF. The CDR3 nucleotides are TGCAGCGTTGCGAGCGGGACCTACGAGCAGTACTTC.

This clonotype was counted between two and nine times. The gene calls are TRBV20-1 and TRBJ2-3; 10 bases line up with TRBD2. Germline CDR1 is DFQATT and CDR2 is SNEGSKA (reference sequence). This CDR3 is built from 15 residues. V was clipped by 5 bases and J by 1 base; unmatched bases: 6. The chain's CDR3 is CSASRLAGRTDTQYF. The CDR3 DNA sequence: TGCAGTGCTTCCAGACTAGCGGGCCGCACAGATACGCAGTATTTT.

This clonotype was seen at least ten times. The chain has TRBV28 and TRBJ2-5; 10 bases are a match to TRBD2. The CDR3 runs to 17 residues. The V and J ends lost 4 bases and 5 bases, in that order; junction bases with no gene match: 13. Germline CDR1 and CDR2: MDHEN and SYDVKM. The CDR3 DNA reads TGTGCCAGCAGTTCTAGGACTAGCGGTACGACAATGGAGACCCAGTACTTC. Translating it yields CASSSRTSGTTMETQYF.

This clonotype was seen only a few times. The chain combines TRBV21-1 with TRBJ1-2; TRBD1, the D gene given by the table, was not confirmed from the DNA. TRBV21-1 is designated a pseudogene. The CDR3 contains 15 residues. The CDR3 sequence: CASSSRTGRNYGYTF. The CDR3 DNA reads TGTGCCAGCAGCAGCCGGACAGGGAGGAACTATGGCTACACCTTC.

This clonotype appeared many times. The V and J genes are TRBV28 and TRBJ1-5; D unclear. This CDR3 region has 11 residues. The V gene lost 7 bases and the J gene lost 4 bases, with 5 bases spanning the gap. Germline V gives CDR1 MDHEN, CDR2 SYDVKM. CDR3 sequence reads: CASNSNQPQHF. The CDR3 region has the DNA TGTGCCAGCAACTCAAATCAGCCCCAGCATTTT. Based on the CDR3 plus reference TRBV28 and TRBJ1-5, the full variable domain is DVKVTQSSRYLVKRTGEKVFLECVQDMDHENMFWYRQDPGLGLRLIYFSYDVKMKEKGDIPEGYSVSREKKERFSLILESASTNQTSMYLCASNSNQPQHFGDGTRLSIL.

This clonotype was picked up many times. The rearrangement links TRBV7-6 to TRBJ2-1, with TRBD2 matching 9 bases. Germline V lookup: CDR1 SGHVS, CDR2 FNYEAQ. This CDR3 contains 18 residues. V lost 0 bases, J lost 2 bases, and 8 bases stayed unmatched. The CDR3 is CASSLAPVAGGPYNEQFF. CDR3 sequence (DNA): TGTGCCAGCAGCTTAGCCCCCGTGGCGGGAGGGCCCTACAATGAGCAGTTCTTC.

Ten or more counts support this clonotype. V usage is TRBV18 and J usage is TRBJ2-7; TRBD2 might be the D (5 bases). Germline loops: CDR1 KGHSH, CDR2 LQKENI. The CDR3 covers 13 residues. V lost 1 base and J lost 5, with 9 bases in between. CDR3 nucleotides: TGTGCCAGCTCACCACGAGGGAAAGACGAGCAGTACTTC. Its translation: CASSPRGKDEQYF.

This clonotype was recorded at least ten times. The chain combines TRBV6-1 with TRBJ2-1, with 11 bases lining up with TRBD2. The V and J ends lost 8 bases and 15 bases, in that order; junction bases with no gene match: 15. CDR3 size: 14 residues. Per the germline V gene, CDR1 is MNHNS and CDR2 is SASEGT. CDR3 nucleotides: TGTGCCAGCGCCCGGGACGGTACTAGCGGGAGTGGGTTCTTC. This gives the protein CASARDGTSGSGFF.

The J gene is TRBJ2-3, the V gene TRBV29-1; 9 positions agree with TRBD1. V was clipped by 6 bases and J by 3 bases; unmatched bases: 13. This CDR3 is built from 16 residues. Per germline, CDR1 SQVTM and CDR2 ANQGSEA. CDR3 region: CSVIRAGQGRTDTQYF. For the CDR3, the DNA is TGCAGCGTCATACGGGCCGGACAGGGGAGGACAGATACGCAGTATTTT.

The CDR3 spells CSAGKQGHNQPQHF. The CDR3 region has the DNA TGCAGTGCCGGGAAGCAGGGGCACAATCAGCCCCAGCATTTT. The genes are TRBV20-1 and TRBJ1-5, with D possibly matching TRBD1 (6 bases). This CDR3 comprises 14 residues. Trimming cost V 6 bases and J 3 bases, with 15 bases left between them. Germline V gene data show CDR1 as DFQATT and CDR2 as SNEGSKA (reference sequence).